Following are 12 T cell receptor beta chains from one sample sequenced in a study of blood T cell repertoires in COVID-19. Clones were sequenced by immunoSEQ multiplex PCR, and TCRdb holds only the in-frame ones, with some missing. The table has about 52,000 clones, about 90% seen once; the top ten hold over 2.5%. Sequencing was performed on peripheral blood. Every receptor here comes from a human donor in a cohort sampled during active COVID-19.

The chain has TRBV28 and TRBJ2-1; D remains ambiguous. This CDR3 has 14 amino acids. Germline values: CDR1 MDHEN, CDR2 SYDVKM. V was cut by 7 bases and J by 0 bases, with 10 bases left in between. The CDR3 nucleotides read TGTGCCAGCAATCCAGGTCCCTCCTACAATGAGCAGTTCTTC. Encoded protein: CASNPGPSYNEQFF.

The chain joins TRBV6-6 to TRBJ2-7, with 11 positions matching TRBD1. Per the germline V gene, CDR1 is MNHNY and CDR2 is SVGAGI (reference sequence). This CDR3 is built from 14 residues. V was pared by 1 base and J by 5 bases, with 1 base of the junction left unmatched. CDR3 coding DNA: TGTGCCAGCAGTTACTGGACAGGGGGCAACGAGCAGTACTTC. It codes for CASSYWTGGNEQYF.

The CDR3 here is CASRFGQGPHQYITGELFF. CDR3 sequence (DNA): TGTGCCAGCAGATTCGGACAGGGGCCACATCAATACATCACCGGGGAGCTGTTTTTT. The gene calls are TRBV3-1 (or the pseudogene TRBV3-2) and TRBJ2-2; 9 nucleotides match TRBD1. J gave up 4 bases and V 6 bases, and 18 bases lay outside the gene matches. Per the germline V gene, CDR1 is LGHDT and CDR2 is YNNKEL (reference sequence). The CDR3 has 19 residues.

The rearrangement links TRBV5-4 to TRBJ1-1; D is possibly TRBD1 (5 bases). The germline gives CDR1 SGHNT, CDR2 YYREEE (reference sequence). CDR3 length: 14 amino acids. Trimming cost V 0 bases and J 3 bases, with 9 bases left between them. CDR3 bases: TGTGCCAGCAGCTTGGCCCTCAGGGACACTGAAGCTTTCTTT. Translated: CASSLALRDTEAFF. The whole variable domain, filled in from reference TRBV5-4 and TRBJ1-1, reads ETGVTQSPTHLIKTRGQQVTLRCSSQSGHNTVSWYQQALGQGPQFIFQYYREEENGRGNFPPRFSGLQFPNYSSELNVNALELDDSALYLCASSLALRDTEAFFGQGTRLTVV.

V gene TRBV2 combines with J gene TRBJ1-4; perhaps TRBD1 as D (6 bases). The germline V gene encodes CDR1 SNHLY and CDR2 FYNNEI. CDR3 length: 16 amino acids. Trimming took 7 bases from V and 0 from J, leaving 15 bases between them. This chain's CDR3 is CASTLTGVATNEKLFF. CDR3 DNA: TGTGCCAGCACCTTGACAGGTGTTGCAACTAATGAAAAACTGTTTTTT. Drawing the rest from reference TRBV2 and TRBJ1-4, the complete variable domain is EPEVTQTPSHQVTQMGQEVILRCVPISNHLYFYWYRQILGQKVEFLVSFYNNEISEKSEIFDDQFSVERPDGSNFTLKIRSTKLEDSAMYFCASTLTGVATNEKLFFGSGTQLSVL.

The chain is built from TRBV7-2 and TRBJ2-3; 11 nucleotides match TRBD1. The CDR3 has 16 amino acids. Germline V gives CDR1 SGHTA, CDR2 FQGNSA. The ends lost 4 bases at V and 3 bases at J; junction bases unmatched: 6. The CDR3 loop reads CASSSEGQGATDTQYF. The CDR3 coding sequence is TGTGCCAGCAGCTCCGAAGGACAGGGGGCAACAGATACGCAGTATTTT. The full variable domain, its missing parts supplied by reference TRBV7-2 and TRBJ2-3, is GAGVSQSPSNKVTEKGKDVELRCDPISGHTALYWYRQSLGQGLEFLIYFQGNSAPDKSGLPSDRFSAERTGGSVSTLTIQRTQQEDSAVYLCASSSEGQGATDTQYFGPGTRLTVL.

This chain connects TRBV7-8 to TRBJ2-1; no clear D. The germline gives CDR1 SGHVS, CDR2 FQNEAQ. The V gene lost 5 bases and the J gene lost 5 bases, with 10 bases spanning the gap. The CDR3 length is 13 residues. The CDR3 nucleotides read TGTGCCAGCAGCCCCTCTAGTGACAATGAGCAGTTCTTC. It is translated as CASSPSSDNEQFF.

This rearrangement joins TRBV6-6 to TRBJ2-2; D perhaps matches TRBD1 (5 bases). From germline, CDR1 is MNHNY and CDR2 SVGAGI (reference sequence). The CDR3 length is 15 residues. V lost 10 bases to trimming and J lost 1 base, with 16 bases between them. The CDR3 DNA follows: TGTGCCACCGTAGGGGTTTTGGGGAACACCGGGGAGCTGTTTTTT. Amino acids: CATVGVLGNTGELFF.

The chain links TRBV3-1 (or the pseudogene TRBV3-2) to TRBJ1-1; D might be TRBD1 (6 bases). This CDR3 contains 14 residues. In germline, CDR1 is LGHDT, CDR2 YNNKEL (reference sequence). V lost 1 base, J lost 7 bases, and 13 bases lay in between. The CDR3 bases are TGTGCCAGCAGCCAAGGGGAGGGGGGTTTTGAAGCTTTCTTT. This translates into CASSQGEGGFEAFF.

V gene TRBV7-7 combines with J gene TRBJ2-2; 10 nucleotides line up with TRBD2. The CDR3 loop spans 18 amino acids. The germline gives CDR1 SSHAT, CDR2 FNYEAQ (reference sequence). The V and J ends lost 0 bases and 5 bases, in that order; junction bases with no gene match: 9. The CDR3 protein is CASSLAPRAGGGTGELFF. The DNA for the CDR3 is TGTGCCAGCAGCTTAGCCCCCCGAGCGGGAGGGGGAACCGGGGAGCTGTTTTTT.

The chain's CDR3 is CASSKLRRGPLAKNIQYF. DNA of the CDR3: TGTGCCAGCAGCAAACTGCGGCGGGGGCCTTTAGCCAAAAACATTCAGTACTTC. V usage is TRBV21-1 and J usage is TRBJ2-4; the DNA was not used to check the table's D call, TRBD2. TRBV21-1 is a known pseudogene. CDR3 length equals 18 residues.

The chain couples TRBV3-1 (or the pseudogene TRBV3-2) to TRBJ2-5, with TRBD1 identical over 7 bases. Germline V gene data show CDR1 as LGHDT and CDR2 as YNNKEL (reference sequence). The CDR3 contains 15 residues. J lost 4 bases, V lost 1 base, and 6 bases had no gene match. As DNA, the CDR3 is TGTGCCAGCAGCCAAGTAAAGGGACAGAGAGAGACCCAGTACTTC. Encoded protein: CASSQVKGQRETQYF.